This note documents a single T cell receptor (beta chain) sequence. The data derive from a study of T-cell reconstitution after alpha-beta-depleted transplantation in children. The library targeted TCRbeta and was prepared with unique molecular identifiers. TCRdb processed the PCR reads anew with MiXCR; each CDR3 protein has one entry. The sample contains 300,000 to 400,000 distinct CDR3 sequences, 13% of which appear only once. This sequence was found in a human donor who donated a stem cell graft to a child with Fanconi anemia. The sample here was PBMCs, taken from the stem cell graft.

This chain's CDR3 is CSVLGTSGGPITDTQYF. CDR3 in DNA: TGCAGCGTTCTCGGGACTAGCGGGGGCCCTATCACAGATACGCAGTATTTT. This rearrangement joins TRBV29-1 to TRBJ2-3, with 14 bases aligning to TRBD2. The CDR3 consists of 17 residues. Trimming took 5 bases from V and 2 from J; bases not matched to a gene: 9. The germline V gene encodes CDR1 SQVTM and CDR2 ANQGSEA.